Presented here are 16 T cell receptor beta chains from one specimen sequenced in a study of blood T cell repertoires in COVID-19. Measured with immunoSEQ multiplex PCR; TCRdb has only the in-frame clones, and not every one. The sample yields around 37,000 clones, roughly 90% seen once. The sequenced sample was peripheral blood. The origin of the receptors is a man aged 45 to 65 with active or convalescent COVID-19.

The V and J genes are TRBV21-1 and TRBJ2-1; the DNA was not compared with TRBD1, the D call given in the table. TRBV21-1 is a pseudogene. There are 24 residues in the CDR3. The DNA of the CDR3 is TGTGCCAGCAGCATCCCCCTTGGGAATACAGGGCTTGGTAGCGCACCCATGATATACAATGAGCAGTTCTTC. As protein: CASSIPLGNTGLGSAPMIYNEQFF.

V gene TRBV7-2 combines with J gene TRBJ1-5, with 7 positions matching TRBD1. Germline trimming cut 5 bases from V and 6 bases from J; bases unmatched to any gene: 7. Germline V gives CDR1 SGHTA, CDR2 FQGNSA. The CDR3 contains 14 residues. CDR3 nucleotides: TGTGCCAGCAGCCCACAGGGGTTTGGTCAGCCCCAGCATTTT. Its protein is CASSPQGFGQPQHF.

CDR3 nucleotide sequence: TGTGCCTGGAGTGTAAGGGGGTATTCACCCCTCCACTTT. Translation gives CAWSVRGYSPLHF. The chain employs TRBV30 and TRBJ1-6; D may be TRBD1 (6 bases). The germline V and J ends were trimmed by 0 bases and 8 bases, with 8 bases remaining between them. The CDR3 length is 13 residues. The germline gives CDR1 GTSNPN, CDR2 SVGIG (reference sequence).

The genes are TRBV5-5 and TRBJ1-1; a weak D match, TRBD1 (6 bases). The CDR3 extends over 15 amino acids. V lost 4 bases to trimming and J lost 2 bases, with 15 bases between them. The V gene's germline CDR1 is SGHKS and CDR2 YYEKEE (reference sequence). CDR3 in amino acids: CASSPDSRFNTEAFF. CDR3 in DNA: TGTGCCAGCAGCCCGGACAGCCGTTTCAACACTGAAGCTTTCTTT.

This rearrangement joins TRBV19 to TRBJ1-5; D might be TRBD1 (5 bases). Trimming took 0 bases from V and 5 from J, leaving 14 bases between them. The V gene's germline CDR1 is LNHDA and CDR2 SQIVND (reference sequence). The CDR3 runs to 16 residues. In DNA form, the CDR3 reads TGTGCCAGTAGTATAGATAACACGGGGGAGTATCAGCCCCAGCATTTT. Its protein is CASSIDNTGEYQPQHF.

V usage is TRBV28 and J usage is TRBJ1-2, with D hard to call. The CDR3 sequence is 13 residues long. The ends were cut back, 0 bases at V and 2 bases at J, with 4 bases in the middle. Germline V gives CDR1 MDHEN, CDR2 SYDVKM. CDR3 in DNA: TGTGCCAGCAGTTTATGGGCCAACTATGGCTACACCTTC. Protein sequence: CASSLWANYGYTF.

V usage is TRBV4-3 and J usage is TRBJ2-3, with unresolved D. Trimming pared 3 bases from V and 2 bases from J, leaving 15 bases between. Germline V gives CDR1 LGHNA, CDR2 YSLEER. This CDR3 is built from 16 residues. The CDR3 DNA sequence: TGCGCCAGCAGCCAGGGCCTTACACAGATCACAGATACGCAGTATTTT. Its translation is CASSQGLTQITDTQYF.

The chain carries TRBV5-5 and TRBJ2-7; 7 nucleotides align to TRBD1. Per germline, CDR1 SGHKS and CDR2 YYEKEE (reference sequence). J lost 2 bases, V lost 2 bases, and 4 bases had no gene match. The CDR3 has 14 amino acids. In DNA, the CDR3 is TGTGCCAGCAGCTTAGGACAGGTCACCTACGAGCAGTACTTC. Amino acid sequence: CASSLGQVTYEQYF.

This chain uses TRBV28 with TRBJ2-7; 10 nucleotides agree with TRBD2. Germline CDR1 and CDR2: MDHEN and SYDVKM. V lost 2 bases to trimming and J lost 7 bases; unmatched junction nucleotides: 8. There are 15 residues in the CDR3. CDR3 DNA sequence: TGTGCCAGCAGTTTAAGTCTAGCGGGAGTGCCGGAGCAGTACTTC. Translated: CASSLSLAGVPEQYF.

The rearrangement uses TRBV19 and TRBJ1-4, with D unclear. Trimming shortened V by 5 bases and J by 1 base, and 5 bases separated the two germline ends. Per germline, CDR1 LNHDA and CDR2 SQIVND (reference sequence). There are 13 residues in the CDR3. The CDR3 nucleotides are TGTGCCAGTAGTCAGGAAACTAATGAAAAACTGTTTTTT. Encoded protein: CASSQETNEKLFF.

This clone appeared once. V gene TRBV5-1 combines with J gene TRBJ1-2; TRBD1 matches 7 bases. From germline, CDR1 is SGHRS and CDR2 YFSETQ. With V trimmed by 3 bases and J by 4 bases, 6 bases remained unmatched. This CDR3 has 14 amino acids. CDR3 residues: CASSWGTAIYGYTF. Written as DNA, the CDR3 is TGCGCCAGCAGCTGGGGGACAGCAATCTATGGCTACACCTTC. The full variable domain, with the rest looked up from reference TRBV5-1 and TRBJ1-2, is KAGVTQTPRYLIKTRGQQVTLSCSPISGHRSVSWYQQTPGQGLQFLFEYFSETQRNKGNFPGRFSGRQFSNSRSEMNVSTLELGDSALYLCASSWGTAIYGYTFGSGTRLTVV.

The table lists this clone with a count of one. The genes are TRBV6-2 or TRBV6-3 and TRBJ2-6; the D gene is possibly TRBD2 (6 bases). Trimming left V 3 bases short and J 4 bases short, with 10 bases between. The CDR3 is 15 amino acids. From germline, CDR1 is MNHEY and CDR2 SVGEGT. The CDR3 loop is CASSYGGAGANVLTF. CDR3 nucleotides: TGTGCCAGCAGTTATGGAGGGGCCGGGGCCAACGTCCTGACTTTC.

This chain links TRBV7-2 with TRBJ1-6; D might be TRBD1 (5 bases). The CDR3 has 15 amino acids. Germline V CDR1 and CDR2: SGHTA, FQGNSA. V was clipped by 5 bases and J by 4 bases, with 12 bases between them. The CDR3: CASSPRAEYNSPLHF. CDR3 DNA sequence: TGTGCCAGCAGCCCCAGGGCGGAATATAATTCACCCCTCCACTTT. The complete variable domain, with remaining parts taken from reference TRBV7-2 and TRBJ1-6, reads GAGVSQSPSNKVTEKGKDVELRCDPISGHTALYWYRQSLGQGLEFLIYFQGNSAPDKSGLPSDRFSAERTGGSVSTLTIQRTQQEDSAVYLCASSPRAEYNSPLHFGNGTRLTVT.

This clone was recorded a few times. The chain carries TRBV28 and TRBJ1-3; D gene ambiguous. CDR3 length equals 16 residues. The V end was cut by 6 bases, the J end by 1 base, with 16 bases between. The germline V gene has CDR1 MDHEN and CDR2 SYDVKM. This CDR3 is CASRAVEWRSGNTIYF. The CDR3 coding sequence is TGTGCCAGCAGGGCCGTAGAGTGGCGGTCTGGAAACACCATATATTTT.

The chain combines TRBV11-2 with TRBJ1-6, with TRBD1 matching 9 bases. The V segment lost 4 bases and the J segment 5 bases; nucleotides outside the gene matches: 0. CDR1 is SGHAT, CDR2 FQNNGV, per germline. This CDR3 is built from 14 residues. The CDR3 nucleotides are TGTGCCAGCAGCTGGGACAGGGATAATTCACCCCTCCACTTT. Its protein product is CASSWDRDNSPLHF.

The genes are TRBV28 and TRBJ2-1; possible D gene TRBD2, 7 bases. Germline V lookup: CDR1 MDHEN, CDR2 SYDVKM. The CDR3 sequence is 14 residues long. V was cut by 7 bases and J by 6 bases, with 16 bases left in between. DNA of the CDR3: TGTGCCAGCATCGCGGGGGCGTTGACCAATGAGCAGTTCTTC. The encoded protein is CASIAGALTNEQFF.